This T cell receptor (beta chain) was sequenced in a study of T cell responses to AZD1222 COVID-19 vaccine. Study findings and constraints: Unmutated variant regions are reportedly targeted by nearly half of spike-specific TCRs. Sampling that yielded the repertoires occurred only after the peak T cell response.

To note about this clone: Its antigen is not identified.

This CDR3 is built from 16 residues. Trimming removed 6 bases from V and 2 bases from J, with 20 bases in between. Per germline, CDR1 MNHEY and CDR2 SVGEGT. Using immunoSEQ multiplex PCR, the repertoire was profiled, and TCRdb retains in-frame clones only, with some absent. Of about 140,000 clones detected, roughly nine tenths appear once; the ten largest clones hold around 1.3%. Specimen: peripheral blood, collected 28 days after the second AZD1222 dose. The chain couples TRBV6-2 or TRBV6-3 to TRBJ2-7; D gene uncertain. The sequence derives from an adult who received the AZD1222 COVID-19 vaccine. The CDR3 reads CASSHPGWARTYEQYF. DNA for the CDR3: TGTGCCAGCAGCCACCCTGGGTGGGCCAGGACCTACGAGCAGTACTTC.